Detailed here is one TCR beta chain. A clone one base away is much larger, so this may be a read error. The CDR3 ends on some other residue instead of the conserved phenylalanine or tryptophan, so this is likely a read error. The J segment lost 4 bases and the V segment lost 6 bases, leaving 10 bases of the junction unmatched. CDR3 length equals 16 residues. TCRdb reprocessed the 5' RACE reads with MiXCR, giving one entry per CDR3 protein. The sample records thousands of distinct CDR3 sequences, around half being singletons. Sequencing was carried out using memory CD4+ T cells sorted from a lymph node. This sample's subset: memory CD4+ T cells, CD4+CD45RO+CD25-. The rearrangement joins TRBV12-3 or TRBV12-4 to TRBJ2-5, with 11 positions matching TRBD2. This sequence was found in a female donor with breast cancer. CDR3 sequence reads: CASSSPGTSGLETQYS. DNA of the CDR3: TGTGCCAGCAGCTCTCCCGGGACTAGCGGCCTAGAGACCCAGTACTCC.